Reported below is one T cell receptor beta chain. The CDR3 totals 13 residues. Per germline, CDR1 SNHLY and CDR2 FYNNEI. Between the trimmed V and J ends, which lost 5 bases and 9 bases, there was a span of 14 bases. The data are from a study of cytomegalovirus exposure and HLA in healthy donors. Both 60 Vbeta primers and 13 Jbeta primers went into the PCR. This table comes from immunoSEQ multiplex PCR, and its TCRdb copy is limited to in-frame clones, with some not included. Among tens of thousands of clones listed, about three quarters were seen once. Sequencing used PBMCs. The origin of this receptor is a female donor in good health and CMV-seronegative. This sequence joins TRBV2 and TRBJ2-1; D gene unclear. This CDR3 reads CASSFLSTGEQFF. Written as DNA, the CDR3 is TGTGCCAGCAGTTTCCTGTCCACTGGTGAGCAGTTCTTC. The entire variable domain, with the rest obtained from reference TRBV2 and TRBJ2-1, is as follows: EPEVTQTPSHQVTQMGQEVILRCVPISNHLYFYWYRQILGQKVEFLVSFYNNEISEKSEIFDDQFSVERPDGSNFTLKIRSTKLEDSAMYFCASSFLSTGEQFFGPGTRLTVL.